A single sample gave rise to the 17 T cell receptor beta chains below, sequenced in a study of shared clonotypes between healthy human individuals. Assay used: immunoSEQ multiplex PCR; TCRdb lists only in-frame clones, some missing. Among around 700,000 clones, about two thirds were seen once, and the ten largest hold approximately 1.8%. Specimen: memory CD4+ T cells sorted from blood. As for subset: CD45RA-negative fraction. The receptors derive from a young woman in good health.

J is TRBJ1-1 and V is TRBV7-2; no firm D call. CDR3 length: 12 amino acids. Germline loops: CDR1 SGHTA, CDR2 FQGNSA. Trimming pared 2 bases from V and 3 bases from J, leaving 4 bases between. The CDR3 nucleotides read TGTGCCAGCAGCTTAACGGACACTGAAGCTTTCTTT. Its protein product is CASSLTDTEAFF.

This clone was recorded once. The CDR3 bases are TGTGCCAGCAGCGTGACAGGGGAGGAGTACGAGCAGTACTTC. This sequence encodes CASSVTGEEYEQYF. This chain joins TRBV5-8 and TRBJ2-7; 8 nucleotides align to TRBD1. CDR1 SGHTS and CDR2 YDEGEE come from the germline V gene. J gave up 4 bases and V 4 bases, and 7 bases lay outside the gene matches. This CDR3 has 14 amino acids. The full variable domain, in which reference TRBV5-8 and TRBJ2-7 provide the parts outside the CDR3, is EAGVTQSPTHLIKTRGQQATLRCSPISGHTSVYWYQQALGLGLQFLLWYDEGEERNRGNFPPRFSGRQFPNYSSELNVNALELEDSALYLCASSVTGEEYEQYFGPGTRLTVT.

The V call is TRBV15, the J call TRBJ1-4; a possible D gene is TRBD1 (6 bases). The CDR3 contains 14 residues. The V gene lost 8 bases and the J gene lost 4 bases, with 14 bases spanning the gap. CDR1 is LNHNV, CDR2 YYDKDF, per germline (reference sequence). CDR3 amino acids: CATSGDTLNEKLFF. The CDR3 region has the DNA TGTGCCACCTCCGGGGACACCCTTAATGAAAAACTGTTTTTT. The full variable domain, completed using reference TRBV15 and TRBJ1-4, is DAMVIQNPRYQVTQFGKPVTLSCSQTLNHNVMYWYQQKSSQAPKLLFHYYDKDFNNEADTPDNFQSRRPNTSFCFLDIRSPGLGDTAMYLCATSGDTLNEKLFFGSGTQLSVL.

This clone has a handful of counts. The chain carries TRBV27 and TRBJ1-1, with D perhaps matching TRBD1 (5 bases). Trimming took 7 bases from V and 6 from J, leaving 21 bases between them. CDR1 is MNHEY, CDR2 SMNVEV, per germline (reference sequence). There are 15 residues in the CDR3. CDR3 in DNA: TGTGCCAGCACCTCCCTTGGGGGATCCAGCGCTGAAGCTTTCTTT. It yields the protein CASTSLGGSSAEAFF.

The CDR3 DNA sequence: TGTGCCGGTGGCGGAAGGGCCCTAGGGCAGTACTTC. Residues: CAGGGRALGQYF. The chain carries TRBV30 and TRBJ2-7; D uncertain. This CDR3 has 12 amino acids. From germline, CDR1 is GTSNPN and CDR2 SVGIG (reference sequence). Trimming pared 8 bases from V and 9 bases from J, leaving 20 bases between.

The V and J genes are TRBV21-1 and TRBJ1-2; the D call in the table, TRBD1, was not verified against the DNA. TRBV21-1 is annotated as a pseudogene. This CDR3 contains 15 residues. CDR3 in amino acids: CASSKRGQGAGGYTF. The CDR3 DNA sequence: TGTGCCAGCAGCAAACGGGGACAGGGGGCGGGTGGCTACACCTTC.

The rearrangement uses TRBV6-6 and TRBJ1-3; no definite D call. This CDR3 is 13 amino acids long. Germline V gene data show CDR1 as MNHNY and CDR2 as SVGAGI (reference sequence). The V gene lost 5 bases and the J gene lost 2 bases, with 7 bases spanning the gap. The chain's CDR3 is CASSTEAGNTIYF. The CDR3 DNA sequence: TGTGCCAGCAGTACGGAGGCTGGAAACACCATATATTTT.

A single count supports this clone. The chain joins TRBV4-1 to TRBJ1-3, with D perhaps matching TRBD1 (6 bases). CDR3 length: 15 amino acids. V lost 0 bases to trimming and J lost 3 bases, with 9 bases between them. Germline V gene sequence: CDR1 MGHRA, CDR2 YSYEKL. CDR3 DNA sequence: TGCGCCAGCAGCCAAGAACTAGGGGGTGGAAACACCATATATTTT. The encoded protein is CASSQELGGGNTIYF.

This clone was seen a few times. This sequence joins TRBV10-3 and TRBJ2-1; 8 nucleotides agree with TRBD2. The V gene's germline CDR1 is ENHRY and CDR2 SYGVKD. The CDR3 is 16 residues long. The J segment lost 6 bases and the V segment lost 0 bases, leaving 7 bases of the junction unmatched. DNA for the CDR3: TGTGCCATCAGTGAGTCTGGCGGGAGGACTCTCAATGAGCAGTTCTTC. Translating it yields CAISESGGRTLNEQFF.

This clone is a singleton in its sample. The V and J genes are TRBV19 and TRBJ2-6, with 9 positions matching TRBD2. The CDR3 covers 19 residues. CDR1 and CDR2 (germline): LNHDA, SQIVND (reference sequence). The ends lost 5 bases at V and 0 bases at J; junction bases unmatched: 11. The CDR3 bases are TGTGCCAGTAGTTGGGAGGGAATGGGACTAGCCTCTGGGGCCAACGTCCTGACTTTC. The encoded protein is CASSWEGMGLASGANVLTF.

The chain recombines TRBV14 with TRBJ1-4; D might be TRBD1 (6 bases). Trimming shortened V by 4 bases and J by 10 bases, and 16 bases separated the two germline ends. Looked up from germline, CDR1 is SGHDN and CDR2 is FVKESK. The CDR3 extends over 14 amino acids. CDR3 sequence (DNA): TGTGCCAGCAGCCCTCAGCACAGGGCAGGAAAACTGTTTTTT. It yields the protein CASSPQHRAGKLFF.

The V call is TRBV7-6, the J call TRBJ2-1; D perhaps matches TRBD2 (6 bases). CDR1 and CDR2 from the germline V gene are SGHVS and FNYEAQ. This CDR3 contains 15 residues. V dropped 0 bases and J dropped 2 bases, with 8 bases sitting between them. The CDR3 nucleotides are TGTGCCAGCAGCTTAGCCGGAGGGGCCTACAATGAGCAGTTCTTC. This gives the protein CASSLAGGAYNEQFF.

This clone has ten or more counts. This same CDR3 is encoded by further DNA sequences in the sample. V and J are TRBV19 and TRBJ2-7; maybe TRBD1 (5 bases). With 4 bases removed from V and 0 bases from J, the gap between germline ends came to 13 bases. This CDR3 contains 15 residues. Per the germline V gene, CDR1 is LNHDA and CDR2 is SQIVND (reference sequence). Here the CDR3 reads CASSNQGSSSYEQYF. Here the CDR3 DNA reads TGTGCCAGTAGTAATCAGGGATCGAGCTCCTACGAGCAGTACTTC.

This clone was seen a handful of times. This chain uses TRBV5-6 with TRBJ2-5; D perhaps matches TRBD2 (5 bases). V was trimmed by 1 base and J by 5 bases, leaving 12 bases between them. In germline, CDR1 is SGHDT, CDR2 YYEEEE. The CDR3 has 14 residues. The CDR3 loop reads CASSLPGKGETQYF. The CDR3 nucleotides read TGTGCCAGCAGCTTGCCGGGGAAAGGCGAGACCCAGTACTTC.

This chain connects TRBV19 to TRBJ1-5, with a weak D call TRBD1 (6 bases). This CDR3 has 15 amino acids. The germline V gene has CDR1 LNHDA and CDR2 SQIVND (reference sequence). The V and J ends lost 7 bases and 6 bases respectively, with 19 bases between them. The CDR3 region is CASKDRPYEGQPQHF. The CDR3 nucleotides read TGTGCCAGTAAAGACAGGCCATACGAAGGTCAGCCCCAGCATTTT.

This chain joins TRBV7-3 and TRBJ2-3; D is possibly TRBD1 (6 bases). CDR1 and CDR2 (germline): SGHTA, FQGTGA. The CDR3 loop spans 14 amino acids. The V end lost 5 bases, the J end lost 5 bases, and 14 bases lay between the germline ends. The CDR3 DNA is TGTGCCAGCAGCCCACAGGGAGAGGGAGATACGCAGTATTTT. Protein product: CASSPQGEGDTQYF.

Details on this clone: Additional DNA sequences in this sample encode the identical CDR3. The chain has TRBV5-1 and TRBJ2-1; D is unresolved. CDR1 SGHRS and CDR2 YFSETQ come from the germline V gene. The CDR3 has 15 residues. The V end was cut by 0 bases, the J end by 1 base, with 8 bases between. The CDR3 is CASSLDSHSYNEQFF. CDR3 DNA sequence: TGCGCCAGCAGCTTGGACTCCCATTCCTACAATGAGCAGTTCTTC. Together with reference TRBV5-1 and TRBJ2-1, the CDR3 gives the full variable domain: KAGVTQTPRYLIKTRGQQVTLSCSPISGHRSVSWYQQTPGQGLQFLFEYFSETQRNKGNFPGRFSGRQFSNSRSEMNVSTLELGDSALYLCASSLDSHSYNEQFFGPGTRLTVL.